Each of the 31 T cell receptor beta chains below was sequenced from the same sample in a study of blood T cell repertoires in COVID-19. Clones were read by immunoSEQ multiplex PCR, and TCRdb kept only the in-frame ones, dropping some. The sample carries about 240,000 clones, around 82% recorded once. Material: PBMCs or T cells enriched from blood (not recorded which). The receptors originated from a woman between 40 and 50 years old who had been exposed to COVID-19.

This chain links TRBV4-2 with TRBJ2-3, with 10 bases fitting TRBD2. Germline V gene sequence: CDR1 LGHNA, CDR2 YNFKEQ. The length of the CDR3 is 21 residues. J was trimmed by 1 base and V by 2 bases; bases with no gene match: 18. The CDR3 here is CASSQLVLAGATIRGTDTQYF. Here the CDR3 DNA reads TGTGCCAGCAGCCAACTCGTTCTAGCGGGGGCCACAATAAGAGGCACAGATACGCAGTATTTT.

The rearrangement uses TRBV7-6 and TRBJ1-5; 7 bases fit TRBD1. CDR1 and CDR2 from the germline V gene are SGHVS and FNYEAQ. V was clipped by 3 bases and J by 3 bases; unmatched bases: 5. CDR3 size: 15 residues. The CDR3 DNA reads TGTGCCAGCAGCTTGTCTACAGGGGACAATCAGCCCCAGCATTTT. Its translation is CASSLSTGDNQPQHF.

This clone was counted a few times. This rearrangement joins TRBV7-9 to TRBJ2-7; D gene uncertain. Germline values: CDR1 SEHNR, CDR2 FQNEAQ (reference sequence). The CDR3 length is 14 residues. V gave up 0 bases and J gave up 7 bases, with 13 bases separating them. In DNA, the CDR3 is TGTGCCAGCAGCTTAGCGCAGGCGAGTGGGGAGCAGTACTTC. It yields the protein CASSLAQASGEQYF. The entire variable domain, with the rest obtained from reference TRBV7-9 and TRBJ2-7, is as follows: DTGVSQNPRHKITKRGQNVTFRCDPISEHNRLYWYRQTLGQGPEFLTYFQNEAQLEKSRLLSDRFSAERPKGSFSTLEIQRTEQGDSAMYLCASSLAQASGEQYFGPGTRLTVT.

The V gene is TRBV6-5, the J gene TRBJ1-1; D possibly corresponds to TRBD1 (6 bases). The CDR3 runs 16 residues. V lost 2 bases to trimming and J lost 4 bases, with 17 bases between them. CDR1 is MNHEY and CDR2 is SVGAGI in the germline V gene. The CDR3 here is CASSYGTLPGGTEAFF. The CDR3 nucleotides are TGTGCCAGCAGTTACGGGACACTCCCCGGCGGCACTGAAGCTTTCTTT.

The chain uses TRBV28 and TRBJ1-2; D gene unclear. CDR1 MDHEN and CDR2 SYDVKM come from the germline V gene. Trimming took off 11 bases at V and 5 bases at J, with 12 bases between the two ends. CDR3 length: 11 residues. The CDR3 DNA reads as TGTGCCCTGATCAACGGGTATGGCTACACCTTC. This gives the protein CALINGYGYTF.

The rearrangement joins TRBV5-4 to TRBJ1-6, with D possibly being TRBD1 (5 bases). CDR1 is SGHNT and CDR2 is YYREEE in the germline V gene (reference sequence). The V gene lost 2 bases and the J gene lost 1 base, with 7 bases spanning the gap. There are 15 residues in the CDR3. The CDR3 loop reads CASSLGESYNSPLHF. In DNA, the CDR3 is TGTGCCAGCAGCTTAGGGGAATCCTATAATTCACCCCTCCACTTT.

J is TRBJ1-2 and V is TRBV19, with 7 bases that match TRBD1. Losses at the gene ends were 5 bases for V and 5 bases for J; bases not matched to a gene: 11. Per germline, CDR1 LNHDA and CDR2 SQIVND (reference sequence). This CDR3 region has 15 residues. The CDR3 nucleotides read TGTGCCAGTAGTCACGACAGGGCTTCGTCGTATGGCTACACCTTC. Translating it yields CASSHDRASSYGYTF.

The rearrangement joins TRBV7-6 to TRBJ1-1; the D gene is possibly TRBD1 (6 bases). V gave up 4 bases and J gave up 0 bases, with 9 bases separating them. This CDR3 is 14 amino acids long. Germline V gene lookup returns CDR1 SGHVS and CDR2 FNYEAQ. The CDR3 DNA follows: TGTGCCAGCAGCTCCACAGGGCTGAACACTGAAGCTTTCTTT. It specifies CASSSTGLNTEAFF.

The count of this clone is one. The chain combines TRBV19 with TRBJ2-5; D is possibly TRBD2 (6 bases). The length of the CDR3 is 16 residues. CDR1 and CDR2 from the germline V gene are LNHDA and SQIVND (reference sequence). Trimming cost V 1 base and J 4 bases, with 16 bases left between them. The CDR3 region has the DNA TGTGCCAGTAGTATAGCGGGGGACCCTAGAGGAGAGACCCAGTACTTC. Protein sequence: CASSIAGDPRGETQYF.

V is TRBV19 and J is TRBJ1-5; 9 bases map to TRBD1. This CDR3 has 20 residues. V shed 4 bases and J 0 bases; nucleotides not matched to a gene: 16. CDR1 is LNHDA and CDR2 is SQIVND in the germline V gene (reference sequence). The CDR3 sequence: CASSKGQGGNQRDSNQPQHF. For the CDR3, the DNA is TGTGCCAGTAGTAAGGGACAGGGAGGAAACCAACGGGATAGCAATCAGCCCCAGCATTTT.

This rearrangement joins TRBV14 to TRBJ1-1, with D uncertain. Germline CDR1 and CDR2: SGHDN and FVKESK. The CDR3 extends over 16 amino acids. With 0 bases removed from V and 0 bases from J, the gap between germline ends came to 11 bases. CDR3 nucleotide sequence: TGTGCCAGCAGCCAAGATCGCGGCAACCTGAACACTGAAGCTTTCTTT. This sequence encodes CASSQDRGNLNTEAFF.

The rearrangement links TRBV28 to TRBJ2-6; no reliable D call. V lost 3 bases and J lost 0, with 12 bases in between. The CDR3 totals 17 residues. Germline assignment: CDR1 MDHEN and CDR2 SYDVKM. The CDR3 sequence: CASSFGSPNSGANVLTF. CDR3 coding DNA: TGTGCCAGCAGTTTTGGCTCCCCGAACTCTGGGGCCAACGTCCTGACTTTC.

J is TRBJ2-7 and V is TRBV28, with a possible D match to TRBD2 (7 bases). CDR3 length: 16 amino acids. Per the germline V gene, CDR1 is MDHEN and CDR2 is SYDVKM. V was clipped by 3 bases and J by 9 bases, with 24 bases between them. CDR3: CASSFGGAPLGIGQYF. The CDR3 coding sequence is TGTGCCAGCAGTTTTGGGGGGGCTCCCCTGGGGATAGGGCAGTACTTC.

The rearrangement uses TRBV19 and TRBJ2-1; TRBD1 agrees at 8 bases. Germline CDR1 LNHDA, CDR2 SQIVND (reference sequence). CDR3 size: 16 residues. Trimming at V came to 7 bases and at J to 2 bases, leaving 10 bases not matched to a gene. The CDR3 loop is CASTAGGLLPYNEQFF. In DNA, the CDR3 is TGTGCCAGTACGGCAGGGGGCCTTTTACCCTACAATGAGCAGTTCTTC.

V usage is TRBV7-3 and J usage is TRBJ1-4; tentatively, D is TRBD1 (5 bases). Trimming took off 1 base at V and 5 bases at J, with 11 bases between the two ends. Germline V gene lookup returns CDR1 SGHTA and CDR2 FQGTGA. CDR3 length: 15 residues. The CDR3, as DNA: TGTGCCAGCAGCTTAATGGGGGGGTCCAATGAAAAACTGTTTTTT. Protein: CASSLMGGSNEKLFF.

This clone was picked up one time. The chain is built from TRBV6-4 and TRBJ2-1, with 8 bases fitting TRBD1. Germline values: CDR1 MRHNA, CDR2 SNTAGT. This CDR3 is 15 amino acids long. The V and J ends lost 6 bases and 8 bases, in that order; junction bases with no gene match: 12. The CDR3 sequence is CASSPRGLTGDEQFF. CDR3 nucleotide sequence: TGTGCCAGCAGCCCCAGGGGGCTCACCGGCGATGAGCAGTTCTTC.

This chain connects TRBV6-6 to TRBJ2-7; 10 nucleotides match TRBD1. This CDR3 has 19 amino acids. The V and J ends lost 5 bases and 8 bases, in that order; junction bases with no gene match: 24. The germline CDR1 and CDR2 sequences are MNHNY and SVGAGI (reference sequence). The CDR3 DNA reads TGTGCCAGCAGTCCATCTAAAACTATTTCGGACAGGGGGAGGGGTAAGCAGTACTTC. Translated, it gives CASSPSKTISDRGRGKQYF.

This chain connects TRBV6-5 to TRBJ2-1; 9 bases line up with TRBD1. The V gene end was trimmed by 7 bases and the J gene end by 1 base; junction bases not matched to a gene: 2. The CDR3 has 14 amino acids. The germline CDR1 and CDR2 sequences are MNHEY and SVGAGI. CDR3 in amino acids: CASTDRGSYNEQFF. The CDR3 DNA sequence: TGTGCCAGCACCGACAGGGGGTCCTACAATGAGCAGTTCTTC.

This sequence joins TRBV6-5 and TRBJ2-7; possibly TRBD1 for D (8 bases). The CDR3 extends over 16 amino acids. CDR1 and CDR2 (germline): MNHEY, SVGAGI. The V gene lost 4 bases and the J gene lost 4 bases, with 20 bases spanning the gap. CDR3 loop: CASSSTGEGRAYEQYF. CDR3 sequence (DNA): TGTGCCAGCAGTTCGACAGGGGAGGGTCGGGCTTACGAGCAGTACTTC.

This clone was observed once. The chain combines TRBV6-5 with TRBJ2-2, with D maybe TRBD2 (5 bases). Germline V lookup: CDR1 MNHEY, CDR2 SVGAGI. Trimming took off 7 bases at V and 6 bases at J, with 12 bases between the two ends. The CDR3 consists of 13 residues. As DNA, the CDR3 is TGTGCCAGCACCTCTGTCGGGGCCGGGGAGCTGTTTTTT. It is translated as CASTSVGAGELFF.

This chain uses TRBV9 with TRBJ2-7, with 8 bases matching TRBD1. CDR1 and CDR2 (germline): SGDLS, YYNGEE. The CDR3 extends over 15 amino acids. J gave up 5 bases and V 4 bases, and 11 bases lay outside the gene matches. This chain's CDR3 is CASSSQGARLNEQYF. CDR3 bases: TGTGCCAGCAGCTCGCAGGGGGCCCGATTGAACGAGCAGTACTTC. The variable domain in full, with the rest retrieved from reference TRBV9 and TRBJ2-7, is DSGVTQTPKHLITATGQRVTLRCSPRSGDLSVYWYQQSLDQGLQFLIQYYNGEERAKGNILERFSAQQFPDLHSELNLSSLELGDSALYFCASSSQGARLNEQYFGPGTRLTVT.

The gene calls are TRBV6-2 or TRBV6-3 and TRBJ1-1; tentatively, D is TRBD1 (6 bases). Between the trimmed V and J ends, which lost 5 bases and 3 bases, there was a span of 13 bases. This CDR3 has 14 amino acids. Per the germline V gene, CDR1 is MNHEY and CDR2 is SVGEGT. CDR3 sequence: CASSPGGAYTEAFF. Here the CDR3 DNA reads TGTGCCAGCAGTCCGGGGGGCGCGTACACTGAAGCTTTCTTT.

The chain recombines TRBV11-3 with TRBJ2-1; 12 nucleotides match TRBD2. This CDR3 is 16 amino acids long. The ends lost 1 base at V and 11 bases at J; junction bases unmatched: 9. Germline-derived CDR1 and CDR2 are SGHNT and YENEEA. The DNA for the CDR3 is TGTGCCAGCAGCTTAGCTGGGTCTAGCGGGGGGGCTAAGCAGTTCTTC. This translates into CASSLAGSSGGAKQFF.

This sequence joins TRBV7-8 and TRBJ2-7; possible D gene TRBD1, 7 bases. Germline values: CDR1 SGHVS, CDR2 FQNEAQ. CDR3 length: 18 amino acids. The ends were cut back, 1 base at V and 0 bases at J, with 19 bases in the middle. CDR3 in amino acids: CASSLVEGDRPSSYEQYF. The CDR3 nucleotides read TGTGCCAGCAGCTTAGTGGAGGGGGACAGACCTAGCTCCTACGAGCAGTACTTC.

The chain combines TRBV19 with TRBJ1-1; weak D call: TRBD1 (6 bases). CDR1 is LNHDA and CDR2 is SQIVND in the germline V gene (reference sequence). The CDR3 loop spans 15 amino acids. Trimming left V 6 bases short and J 0 bases short, with 14 bases between. For the CDR3, the DNA is TGTGCCAGTAGGACTGGGGGCTTAATGAACACTGAAGCTTTCTTT. Translation: CASRTGGLMNTEAFF.

In this sample, this clone turned up once. This rearrangement joins TRBV30 to TRBJ1-6; D remains ambiguous. Trimming took off 2 bases at V and 13 bases at J, with 15 bases between the two ends. The germline V gene has CDR1 GTSNPN and CDR2 SVGIG (reference sequence). This CDR3 contains 13 residues. For the CDR3, the DNA is TGTGCCTGGAGTCGAGGAAGTATGAATCCCCTCCACTTT. Protein sequence: CAWSRGSMNPLHF.

This clone turned up a few times. The rearrangement links TRBV29-1 to TRBJ2-3; possibly TRBD2 for D (5 bases). Germline CDR1 SQVTM, CDR2 ANQGSEA. The CDR3 is made up of 15 amino acids. The germline V and J ends were trimmed by 0 bases and 2 bases, with 12 bases remaining between them. The CDR3 spells CSVEDGADDTDTQYF. The CDR3 DNA is TGCAGCGTTGAAGATGGAGCGGACGACACAGATACGCAGTATTTT.

This clone came up a few times. This chain uses TRBV19 with TRBJ1-2; a possible D gene is TRBD1 (5 bases). Germline CDR1 and CDR2: LNHDA and SQIVND (reference sequence). Trimming left V 4 bases short and J 5 bases short, with 8 bases between. CDR3 size: 12 residues. This CDR3 reads CASSTSGYGYTF. CDR3 DNA sequence: TGTGCCAGTAGTACGTCAGGGTATGGCTACACCTTC.

The chain uses TRBV19 and TRBJ1-6; D remains ambiguous. The CDR3 loop spans 17 amino acids. Trimming stripped 5 bases from V and 0 bases from J, with 14 bases between. CDR1 and CDR2 from the germline V gene are LNHDA and SQIVND (reference sequence). The CDR3 here is CASSREPRSSYNSPLHF. CDR3 in DNA: TGTGCCAGTAGTCGTGAACCCCGCAGCTCCTATAATTCACCCCTCCACTTT.

The rearrangement uses TRBV6-2 or TRBV6-3 and TRBJ1-5, with D uncertain. The CDR3 extends over 14 amino acids. V lost 2 bases and J 6 bases, leaving 11 bases between the germline ends. Per germline, CDR1 MNHEY and CDR2 SVGEGT. CDR3 protein: CASSYGSHSQPQHF. Here the CDR3 DNA reads TGTGCCAGCAGTTACGGGAGTCACTCTCAGCCCCAGCATTTT.

The rearrangement joins TRBV6-6 to TRBJ1-2; 9 nucleotides line up with TRBD1. Germline V lookup: CDR1 MNHNY, CDR2 SVGAGI (reference sequence). The CDR3 contains 15 residues. Trimming at V came to 10 bases and at J to 2 bases, leaving 11 bases not matched to a gene. CDR3 nucleotide sequence: TGTGCCAACAAGGAGGGACAGGGAGCGAACTATGGCTACACCTTC. Translating gives CANKEGQGANYGYTF.